One sample yielded the 15 T cell receptor beta chains listed below, sequenced in a study of T cell repertoires in cytomegalovirus infection. TCRdb ran MiXCR on the reads and lists one entry per CDR3 protein. The top ten hold around 7.6% of the sample, which has approximately 630,000 distinct CDR3 sequences, around 24% seen once. Input material: CD8+ T cells from PBMCs. These receptor sequences come from a human donor in good health (CMV status not recorded). Some clones in this sample may be carry-over from other donors' samples.

A note on this clonotype: This may stem from a read error, because a much larger clone lies one nucleotide away. The chain uses TRBV7-8 and TRBJ2-5; the D call may be TRBD1 or TRBD2 (7 bases each). The CDR3 loop spans 15 amino acids. The germline V gene encodes CDR1 SGHVS and CDR2 FQNEAQ. CDR3 residues: CVSSFSQGGQETQYF. As DNA, the CDR3 is TGTGTCAGCAGCTTTAGTCAGGGGGGGCAAGAGACCCAGTACTTC.

The rearrangement links TRBV29-1 to TRBJ1-2; D gene unclear. Looked up from germline, CDR1 is SQVTM and CDR2 is ANQGSEA. V was cut by 8 bases and J by 3 bases, with 10 bases left in between. This CDR3 has 11 residues. This CDR3 reads CSLSGDYGYTF. The CDR3 DNA follows: TGCAGCCTCTCGGGAGACTATGGCTACACCTTC.

This clonotype appeared many times. This sequence joins TRBV7-2 and TRBJ1-1; D is unclear. Germline CDR1 is SGHTA and CDR2 is FQGNSA. CDR3 size: 14 residues. Deletions cut 1 base from V and 7 bases from J, with 13 bases between. Here the CDR3 reads CASSLGRGRYEAFF. CDR3 nucleotides: TGTGCCAGCAGCTTAGGACGGGGAAGGTATGAAGCTTTCTTT.

This clonotype has a count of ten or more. The chain carries TRBV7-6 and TRBJ2-4; the D gene is possibly TRBD2 (5 bases). From germline, CDR1 is SGHVS and CDR2 FNYEAQ. V lost 3 bases and J lost 8, with 14 bases in between. This CDR3 contains 14 residues. The chain's CDR3 is CASSFSPGGHIQYF. The CDR3 nucleotides are TGTGCCAGCAGCTTTTCCCCCGGAGGTCACATTCAGTACTTC.

Notes on this clonotype: A much larger clone lies one base from this, so it may be a read error. The chain links TRBV7-9 to TRBJ2-1; D remains unclear. Looked up from germline, CDR1 is SEHNR and CDR2 is FQNEAQ (reference sequence). The CDR3 sequence is 14 residues long. In DNA, the CDR3 is TGTGCCAACAGCCCCTCCGGAGTAGAGAATGAGCAGTTCTTC. Protein sequence: CANSPSGVENEQFF.

This clonotype was picked up many times. The chain uses TRBV28 and TRBJ2-4; 8 bases agree with TRBD1. The CDR3 consists of 15 residues. Germline values: CDR1 MDHEN, CDR2 SYDVKM. The V segment lost 2 bases and the J segment 8 bases; nucleotides outside the gene matches: 8. In nucleotides, the CDR3 is TGTGCCAGCAGTTTAGGGGCAGGGGGCGCGGACATTCAGTACTTC. It codes for CASSLGAGGADIQYF.

This clonotype was observed many times. The rearrangement joins TRBV20-1 to TRBJ1-2, with TRBD1 as a possible D gene (6 bases). CDR1 is DFQATT and CDR2 is SNEGSKA in the germline V gene (reference sequence). V dropped 6 bases and J dropped 13 bases, with 18 bases sitting between them. This CDR3 spans 11 amino acids. The CDR3 nucleotides read TGCAGTGCAACGGACAGCCCACCCTGCACCTTC. Amino acid sequence: CSATDSPPCTF.

As for this clonotype: One base away lies a much larger clone, so this may be a sequencing read error. The chain combines TRBV7-3 with TRBJ2-2; D is uncertain. The germline V and J ends were trimmed by 3 bases and 3 bases, with 14 bases remaining between them. The CDR3 loop spans 16 amino acids. The germline V gene has CDR1 SGHTA and CDR2 FQGTGA. The CDR3 region is CASSFSSAMYTGELFF. CDR3 in DNA: TGTGCCAGCAGCTTCTCTTCAGCGATGTACACCGGGGAGCTGTTTTTT.

The chain employs TRBV14 and TRBJ1-4, with TRBD1 identical over 7 bases. The trim removed 0 bases at V and 8 bases at J, leaving 9 bases unmatched. Germline-derived CDR1 and CDR2 are SGHDN and FVKESK. CDR3 length: 16 amino acids. The CDR3 loop reads CASSQDPRGRDEKLFF. The DNA of the CDR3 is TGTGCCAGCAGCCAAGATCCTAGGGGGCGCGACGAAAAACTGTTTTTT.

This clonotype was detected only a few times. The V call is TRBV19, the J call TRBJ1-4, with D possibly TRBD1 on 5 matching bases. In germline, CDR1 is LNHDA, CDR2 SQIVND (reference sequence). V was shortened by 4 bases and J by 8 bases, with 17 bases between the two germline ends. CDR3 size: 15 residues. The CDR3 loop reads CASSTRDRLEEKLFF. CDR3 in DNA: TGTGCCAGTAGTACCCGGGACCGACTAGAAGAAAAACTGTTTTTT.

This clonotype came up many times. The chain has TRBV7-8 and TRBJ2-1; D uncertain. The CDR3 has 14 residues. V was trimmed by 4 bases and J by 4 bases, leaving 11 bases between them. Per germline, CDR1 SGHVS and CDR2 FQNEAQ. CDR3 loop: CASSSPEHYNEQFF. The CDR3 DNA sequence: TGTGCCAGCAGCTCCCCGGAGCATTACAATGAGCAGTTCTTC.

The chain employs TRBV29-1 and TRBJ2-7, with D uncertain. V gave up 7 bases and J gave up 4 bases, with 11 bases separating them. Germline CDR1 SQVTM, CDR2 ANQGSEA. There are 11 residues in the CDR3. The CDR3: CSAERDYEQYF. CDR3 nucleotide sequence: TGCAGCGCCGAAAGGGATTACGAGCAGTACTTC.

The chain carries TRBV10-2 and TRBJ2-7; D not certain. The V end lost 8 bases, the J end lost 6 bases, and 17 bases lay between the germline ends. Germline assignment: CDR1 WSHSY and CDR2 SAAADI. The CDR3 has 13 residues. CDR3 in amino acids: CASPKGKMGEQYV. In nucleotides, the CDR3 is TGCGCCAGCCCGAAGGGAAAAATGGGCGAGCAGTACGTC.

The CDR3 sequence is CASSYSDRVYYNEQFF. Here the CDR3 DNA reads TGTGCCAGCAGTTACTCGGACAGGGTCTATTACAATGAGCAGTTCTTC. V gene TRBV6-2 or TRBV6-3 combines with J gene TRBJ2-1; 8 bases match TRBD1. Germline CDR1 and CDR2: MNHEY and SVGEGT. This CDR3 is built from 16 residues. Trimming cost V 0 bases and J 4 bases; bases outside gene matches: 5.

Turning to this clonotype: At one end the junction does not follow the germline gene, possibly because of a read error. The chain combines TRBV19 with TRBJ1-5; no clear D gene. Germline V lookup: CDR1 LNHDA, CDR2 SQIVND (reference sequence). This CDR3 has 15 residues. In DNA form, the CDR3 reads TGTGCCAGTAGTAATCAGCGCCGGGCGGGTCAGCTCCAGCATTTT. Amino acids: CASSNQRRAGQLQHF.